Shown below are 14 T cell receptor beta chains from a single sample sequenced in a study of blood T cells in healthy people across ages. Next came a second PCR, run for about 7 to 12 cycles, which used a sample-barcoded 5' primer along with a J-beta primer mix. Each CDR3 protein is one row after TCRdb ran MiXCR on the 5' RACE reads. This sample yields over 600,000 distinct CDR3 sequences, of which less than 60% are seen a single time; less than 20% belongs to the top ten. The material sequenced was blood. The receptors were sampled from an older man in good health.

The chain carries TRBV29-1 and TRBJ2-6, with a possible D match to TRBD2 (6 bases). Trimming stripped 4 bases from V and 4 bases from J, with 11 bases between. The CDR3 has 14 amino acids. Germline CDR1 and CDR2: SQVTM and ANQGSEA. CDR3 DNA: TGCAGCGTTGGAGCCGGGAGCGGGGCCAACGTCCTGACTTTC. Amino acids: CSVGAGSGANVLTF.

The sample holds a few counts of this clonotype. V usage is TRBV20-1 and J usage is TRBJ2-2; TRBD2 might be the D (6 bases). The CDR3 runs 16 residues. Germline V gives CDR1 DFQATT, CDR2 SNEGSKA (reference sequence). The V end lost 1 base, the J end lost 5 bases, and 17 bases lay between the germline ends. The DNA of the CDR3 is TGCAGTGCTAGAGGAGGCACCAGTGGGGGGACCGGGGAGCTGTTTTTT. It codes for CSARGGTSGGTGELFF.

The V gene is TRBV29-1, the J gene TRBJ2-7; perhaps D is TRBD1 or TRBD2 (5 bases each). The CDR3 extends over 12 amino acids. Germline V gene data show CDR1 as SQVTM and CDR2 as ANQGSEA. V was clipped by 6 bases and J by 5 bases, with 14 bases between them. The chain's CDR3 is CSVPILGDEQYF. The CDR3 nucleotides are TGCAGCGTCCCTATCTTGGGGGACGAGCAGTACTTC.

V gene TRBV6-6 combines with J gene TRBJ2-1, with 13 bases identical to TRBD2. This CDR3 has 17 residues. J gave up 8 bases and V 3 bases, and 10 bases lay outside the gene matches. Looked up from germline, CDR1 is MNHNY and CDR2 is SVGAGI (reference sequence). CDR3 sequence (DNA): TGTGCCAGCAGTTATCAGGGCCCGGGACTAGCGGGATATGAGCAGTTCTTC. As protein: CASSYQGPGLAGYEQFF.

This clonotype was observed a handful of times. CDR3 nucleotide sequence: TGTGCCAGCAGTTCTAGACTAGCGGGAGTGGGGCAGTACTTC. This translates into CASSSRLAGVGQYF. The gene calls are TRBV12-3 or TRBV12-4 and TRBJ2-5; 12 nucleotides agree with TRBD2. The ends lost 4 bases at V and 11 bases at J; junction bases unmatched: 8. The CDR3 is made up of 14 amino acids.

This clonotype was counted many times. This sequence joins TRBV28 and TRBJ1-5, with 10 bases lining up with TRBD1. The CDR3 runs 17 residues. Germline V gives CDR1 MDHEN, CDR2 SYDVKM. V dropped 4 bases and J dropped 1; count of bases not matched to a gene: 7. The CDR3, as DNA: TGTGCCAGCAGTTCACGACAGGGGGCGGTGAGCAATCAGCCCCAGCATTTT. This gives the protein CASSSRQGAVSNQPQHF.

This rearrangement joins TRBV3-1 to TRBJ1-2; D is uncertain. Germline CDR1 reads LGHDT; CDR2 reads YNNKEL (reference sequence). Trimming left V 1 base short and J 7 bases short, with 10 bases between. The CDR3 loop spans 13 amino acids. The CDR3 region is CASSQGVFGGYTF. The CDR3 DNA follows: TGTGCCAGCAGCCAAGGAGTGTTCGGTGGCTACACCTTC.

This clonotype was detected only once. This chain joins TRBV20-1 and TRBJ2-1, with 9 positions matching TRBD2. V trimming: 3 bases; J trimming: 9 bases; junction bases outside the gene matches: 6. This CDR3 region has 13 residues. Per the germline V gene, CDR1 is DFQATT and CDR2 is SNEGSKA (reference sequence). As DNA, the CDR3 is TGCAGTGCTAGGCTAGCGGGAAGAACTGAGCAGTTCTTC. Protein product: CSARLAGRTEQFF.

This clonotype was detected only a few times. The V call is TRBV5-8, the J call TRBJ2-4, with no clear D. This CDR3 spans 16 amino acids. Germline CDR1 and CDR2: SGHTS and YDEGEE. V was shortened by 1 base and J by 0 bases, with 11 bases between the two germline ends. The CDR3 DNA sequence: TGTGCCAGCAGCTTGTGGGTGACCACAGCCAAAAACATTCAGTACTTC. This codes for CASSLWVTTAKNIQYF.

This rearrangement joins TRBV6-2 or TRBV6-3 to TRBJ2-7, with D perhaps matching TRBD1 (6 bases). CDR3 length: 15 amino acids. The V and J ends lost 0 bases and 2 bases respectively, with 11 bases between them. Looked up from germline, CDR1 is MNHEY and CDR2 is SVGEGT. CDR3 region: CASSYSRTATYEQYF. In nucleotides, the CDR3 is TGTGCCAGCAGTTACTCCCGGACAGCTACCTACGAGCAGTACTTC.

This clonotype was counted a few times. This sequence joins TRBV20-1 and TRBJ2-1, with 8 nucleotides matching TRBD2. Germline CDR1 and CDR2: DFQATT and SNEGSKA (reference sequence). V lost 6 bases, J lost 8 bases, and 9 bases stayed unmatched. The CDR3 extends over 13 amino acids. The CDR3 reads CSAPPAGGDEQFF. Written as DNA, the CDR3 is TGCAGTGCCCCCCCCGCGGGAGGAGATGAGCAGTTCTTC.

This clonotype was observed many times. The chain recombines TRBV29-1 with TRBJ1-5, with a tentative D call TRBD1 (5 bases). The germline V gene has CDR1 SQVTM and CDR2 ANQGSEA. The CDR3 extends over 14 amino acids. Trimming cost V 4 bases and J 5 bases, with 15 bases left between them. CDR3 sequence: CSVASSGGDQPQHF. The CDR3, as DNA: TGCAGCGTTGCATCGTCCGGGGGGGATCAGCCCCAGCATTTT.

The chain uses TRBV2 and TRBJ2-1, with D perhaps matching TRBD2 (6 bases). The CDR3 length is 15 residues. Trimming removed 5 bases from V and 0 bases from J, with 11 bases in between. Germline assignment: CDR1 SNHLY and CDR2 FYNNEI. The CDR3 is CASSRDSSSYNEQFF. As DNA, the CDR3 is TGTGCCAGCAGTCGGGACTCCAGCTCCTACAATGAGCAGTTCTTC. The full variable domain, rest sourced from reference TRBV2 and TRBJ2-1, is EPEVTQTPSHQVTQMGQEVILRCVPISNHLYFYWYRQILGQKVEFLVSFYNNEISEKSEIFDDQFSVERPDGSNFTLKIRSTKLEDSAMYFCASSRDSSSYNEQFFGPGTRLTVL.

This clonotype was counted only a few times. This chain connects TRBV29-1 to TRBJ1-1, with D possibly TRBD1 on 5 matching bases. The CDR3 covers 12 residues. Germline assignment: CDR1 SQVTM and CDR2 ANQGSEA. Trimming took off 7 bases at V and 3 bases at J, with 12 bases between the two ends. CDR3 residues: CSGRQRHTEAFF. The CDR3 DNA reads TGCAGCGGCCGACAGAGGCACACTGAAGCTTTCTTT. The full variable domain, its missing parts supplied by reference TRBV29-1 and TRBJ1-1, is SAVISQKPSRDICQRGTSLTIQCQVDSQVTMMFWYRQQPGQSLTLIATANQGSEATYESGFVIDKFPISRPNLTFSTLTVSNMSPEDSSIYLCSGRQRHTEAFFGQGTRLTVV.